The sequence of this T cell receptor (beta chain) was determined in a study of cytomegalovirus exposure and HLA in healthy donors. Comment on this clone: What it binds is not known.

Germline CDR1 reads SQVTM; CDR2 reads ANQGSEA. This CDR3 spans 13 amino acids. V lost 2 bases, J lost 4 bases, and 4 bases stayed unmatched. The primer mix had 60 Vbeta and 13 Jbeta primers. Sequenced by immunoSEQ multiplex PCR; TCRdb stores in-frame clones only, minus some. The listing contains 150,000 to 200,000 clones. Study-level points and caveats: Follow-up analysis found HLA locus-dependent TCR association rates, highest for DRB1 and lowest for HLA-C. Association of about 17,000 TCR beta sequences with HLA alleles was found at 0.05 false discovery rate in a later analysis. There were some public TCRs occurring in many donors, but most TCR sequences were rare.

The chain combines TRBV29-1 with TRBJ1-2, with 7 bases that match TRBD1. Source material: PBMCs. The source is a man aged 25 to 40 in good health and CMV-seronegative. CDR3 sequence (DNA): TGCAGCGTTGAAACAGGGGCGGGCTATGGCTACACCTTC. It encodes CSVETGAGYGYTF.